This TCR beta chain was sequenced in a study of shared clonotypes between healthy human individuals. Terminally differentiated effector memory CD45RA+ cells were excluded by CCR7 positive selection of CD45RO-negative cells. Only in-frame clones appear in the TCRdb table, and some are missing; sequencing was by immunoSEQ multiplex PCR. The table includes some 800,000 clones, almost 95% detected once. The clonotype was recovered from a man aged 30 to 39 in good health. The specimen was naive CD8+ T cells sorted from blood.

The CDR3 reads CASSPPTGEETQYF. The CDR3 DNA follows: TGTGCCAGCAGCCCACCGACAGGTGAAGAGACCCAGTACTTC. The V call is TRBV9, the J call TRBJ2-5, with a possible D match to TRBD1 (6 bases). CDR3 length: 14 residues. CDR1 is SGDLS, CDR2 YYNGEE, per germline. Trimming pared 4 bases from V and 3 bases from J, leaving 13 bases between.